Sequencing of this T cell receptor beta chain was carried out in a study of blood T cells in healthy people across ages. Details on this clonotype: A much larger clone differs from this one at a single base, so this may be a read error. In this CDR3 the conserved last residue, phenylalanine or tryptophan, is missing, so a read error is likely.

With a J-beta primer mix and a sample-barcoded 5' primer, a second PCR ran about 7 to 11 cycles. Via MiXCR, TCRdb re-called the 5' RACE reads, giving one row per CDR3 protein. Altogether about 650,000 distinct CDR3 sequences are present, approximately 29% being singletons, with the ten largest covering roughly 14%. Germline CDR1 and CDR2: SNHLY and FYNNEI. The CDR3 contains 13 residues. V was cut by 7 bases and J by 3 bases, with 13 bases left in between. Input material: blood. The TCR sequence derives from a woman of 80 years or more in good health. The rearrangement uses TRBV2 and TRBJ2-7; tentative D call: TRBD1 (6 bases). The CDR3 spells CASTKQGGYEQYC. CDR3 DNA sequence: TGTGCCAGCACCAAACAAGGGGGCTACGAGCAGTACTGC.